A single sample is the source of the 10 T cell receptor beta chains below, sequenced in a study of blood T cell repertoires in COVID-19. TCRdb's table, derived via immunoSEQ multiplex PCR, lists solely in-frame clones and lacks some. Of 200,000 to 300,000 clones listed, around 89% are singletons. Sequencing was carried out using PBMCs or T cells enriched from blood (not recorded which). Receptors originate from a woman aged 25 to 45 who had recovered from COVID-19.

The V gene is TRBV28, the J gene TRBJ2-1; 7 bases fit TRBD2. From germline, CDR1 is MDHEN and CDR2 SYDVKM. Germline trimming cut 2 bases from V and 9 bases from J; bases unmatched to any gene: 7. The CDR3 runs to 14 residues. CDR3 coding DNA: TGTGCCAGCAGTTTAAGGGGCGGGAGCTCTGAGCAGTTCTTC. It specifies CASSLRGGSSEQFF.

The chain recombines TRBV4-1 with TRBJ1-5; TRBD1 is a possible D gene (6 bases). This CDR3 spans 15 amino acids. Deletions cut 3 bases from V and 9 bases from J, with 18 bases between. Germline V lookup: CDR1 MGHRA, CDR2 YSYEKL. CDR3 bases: TGCGCCAGCAGCCAGGAACAGGGAGATCGGTGGCCCCAGCATTTT. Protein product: CASSQEQGDRWPQHF.

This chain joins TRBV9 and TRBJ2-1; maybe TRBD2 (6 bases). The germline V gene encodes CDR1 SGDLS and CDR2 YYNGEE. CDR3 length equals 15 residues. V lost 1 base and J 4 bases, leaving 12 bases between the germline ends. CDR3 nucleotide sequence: TGTGCCAGCAGCGTATCGGGACTGGCTTACAATGAGCAGTTCTTC. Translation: CASSVSGLAYNEQFF.

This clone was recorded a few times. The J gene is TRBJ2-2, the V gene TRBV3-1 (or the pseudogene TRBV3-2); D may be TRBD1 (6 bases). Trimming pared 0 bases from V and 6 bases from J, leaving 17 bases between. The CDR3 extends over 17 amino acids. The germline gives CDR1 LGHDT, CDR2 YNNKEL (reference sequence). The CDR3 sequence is CASSQDQGGVRAGELFF. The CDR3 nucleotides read TGTGCCAGCAGCCAAGATCAAGGGGGAGTGCGCGCCGGGGAGCTGTTTTTT.

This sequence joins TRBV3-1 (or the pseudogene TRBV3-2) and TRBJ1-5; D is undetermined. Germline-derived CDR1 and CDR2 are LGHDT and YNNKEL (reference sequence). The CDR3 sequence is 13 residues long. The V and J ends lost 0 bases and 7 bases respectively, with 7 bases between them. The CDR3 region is CASSQDGQQPQHF. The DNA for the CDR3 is TGTGCCAGCAGCCAAGATGGGCAGCAGCCCCAGCATTTT.

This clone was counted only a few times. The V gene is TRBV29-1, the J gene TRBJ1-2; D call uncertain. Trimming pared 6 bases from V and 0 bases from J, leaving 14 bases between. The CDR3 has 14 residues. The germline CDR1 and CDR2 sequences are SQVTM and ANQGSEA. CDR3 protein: CSVTGSLTNYGYTF. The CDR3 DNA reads TGCAGCGTCACGGGGTCGTTAACTAACTATGGCTACACCTTC.

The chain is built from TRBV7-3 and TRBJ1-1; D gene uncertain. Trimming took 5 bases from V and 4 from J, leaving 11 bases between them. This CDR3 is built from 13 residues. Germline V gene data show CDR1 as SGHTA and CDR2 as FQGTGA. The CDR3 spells CASSTERRTEAFF. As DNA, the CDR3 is TGTGCCAGCAGCACAGAACGGCGCACTGAAGCTTTCTTT.

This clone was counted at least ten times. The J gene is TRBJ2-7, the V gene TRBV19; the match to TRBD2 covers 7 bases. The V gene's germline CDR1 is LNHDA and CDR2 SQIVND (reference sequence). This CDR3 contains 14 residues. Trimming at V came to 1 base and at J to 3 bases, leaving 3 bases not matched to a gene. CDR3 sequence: CASSIGAGNYEQYF. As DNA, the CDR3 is TGTGCCAGTAGTATAGGAGCGGGGAACTACGAGCAGTACTTC.

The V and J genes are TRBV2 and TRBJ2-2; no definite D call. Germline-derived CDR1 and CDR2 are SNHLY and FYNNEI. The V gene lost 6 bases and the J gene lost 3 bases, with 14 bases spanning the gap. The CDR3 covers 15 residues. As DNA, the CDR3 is TGTGCCAGCAGGCCTTTGAGGAGACACACCGGGGAGCTGTTTTTT. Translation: CASRPLRRHTGELFF.

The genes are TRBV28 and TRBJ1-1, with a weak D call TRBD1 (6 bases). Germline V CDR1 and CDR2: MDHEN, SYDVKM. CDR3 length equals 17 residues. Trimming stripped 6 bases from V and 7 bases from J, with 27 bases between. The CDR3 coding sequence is TGTGCCAGCAGCGAACTTGAACAGGGCGGGTGGAACGGTGAAGCTTTCTTT. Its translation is CASSELEQGGWNGEAFF.